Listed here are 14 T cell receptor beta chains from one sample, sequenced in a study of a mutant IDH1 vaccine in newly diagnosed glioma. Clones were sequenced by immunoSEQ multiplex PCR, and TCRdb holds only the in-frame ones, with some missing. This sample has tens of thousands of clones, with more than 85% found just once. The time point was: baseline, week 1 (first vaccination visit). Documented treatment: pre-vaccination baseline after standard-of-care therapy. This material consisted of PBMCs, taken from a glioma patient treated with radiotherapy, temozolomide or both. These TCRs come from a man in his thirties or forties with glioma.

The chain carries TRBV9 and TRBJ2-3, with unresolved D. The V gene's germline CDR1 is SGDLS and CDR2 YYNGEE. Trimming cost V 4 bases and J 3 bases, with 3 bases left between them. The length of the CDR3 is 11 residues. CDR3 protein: CASSPTDTQYF. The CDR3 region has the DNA TGTGCCAGCAGCCCGACAGATACGCAGTATTTT.

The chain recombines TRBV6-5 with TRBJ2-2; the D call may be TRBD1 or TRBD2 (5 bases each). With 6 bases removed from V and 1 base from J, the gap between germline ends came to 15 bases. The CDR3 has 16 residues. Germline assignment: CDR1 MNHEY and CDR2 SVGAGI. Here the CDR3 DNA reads TGTGCCAGCAGCTACCTCGGGACCCAGAACACCGGGGAGCTGTTTTTT. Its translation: CASSYLGTQNTGELFF.

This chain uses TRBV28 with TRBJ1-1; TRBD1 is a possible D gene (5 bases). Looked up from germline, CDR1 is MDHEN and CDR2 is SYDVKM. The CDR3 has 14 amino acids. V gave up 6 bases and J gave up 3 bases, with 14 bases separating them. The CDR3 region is CASRWGLGDTEAFF. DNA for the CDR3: TGTGCCAGCAGATGGGGACTTGGGGACACTGAAGCTTTCTTT.

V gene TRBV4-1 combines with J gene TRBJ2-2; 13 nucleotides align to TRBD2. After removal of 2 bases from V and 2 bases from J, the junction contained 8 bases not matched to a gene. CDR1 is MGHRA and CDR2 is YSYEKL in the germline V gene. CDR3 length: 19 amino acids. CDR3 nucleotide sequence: TGCGCCAGCAGCCAATTCCTTGGGACTAGCGGGATTAACACCGGGGAGCTGTTTTTT. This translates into CASSQFLGTSGINTGELFF.

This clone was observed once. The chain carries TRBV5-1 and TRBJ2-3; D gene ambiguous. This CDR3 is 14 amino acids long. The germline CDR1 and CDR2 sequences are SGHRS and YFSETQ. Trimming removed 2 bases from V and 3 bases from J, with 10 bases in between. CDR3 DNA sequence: TGCGCCAGCAGCTTAGGTTCAGCGACAGATACGCAGTATTTT. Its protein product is CASSLGSATDTQYF.

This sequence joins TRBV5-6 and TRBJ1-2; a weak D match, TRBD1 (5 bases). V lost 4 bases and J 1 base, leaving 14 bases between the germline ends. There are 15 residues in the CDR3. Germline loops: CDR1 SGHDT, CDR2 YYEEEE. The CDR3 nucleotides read TGTGCCAGCAGCCCCGGGACGTCGCATAACTATGGCTACACCTTC. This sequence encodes CASSPGTSHNYGYTF.

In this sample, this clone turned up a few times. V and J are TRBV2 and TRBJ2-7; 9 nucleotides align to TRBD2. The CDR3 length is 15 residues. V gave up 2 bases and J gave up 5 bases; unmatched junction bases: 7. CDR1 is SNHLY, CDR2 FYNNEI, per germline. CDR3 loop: CASSEIGTSFDEQYF. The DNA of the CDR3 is TGTGCCAGCAGTGAAATTGGGACTAGCTTTGACGAGCAGTACTTC.

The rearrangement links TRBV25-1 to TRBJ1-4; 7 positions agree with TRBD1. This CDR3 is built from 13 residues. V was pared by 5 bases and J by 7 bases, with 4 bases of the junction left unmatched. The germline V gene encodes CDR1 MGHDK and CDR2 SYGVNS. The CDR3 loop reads CASSPGGGEKLFF. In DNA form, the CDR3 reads TGTGCCAGCAGTCCAGGGGGGGGTGAAAAACTGTTTTTT.

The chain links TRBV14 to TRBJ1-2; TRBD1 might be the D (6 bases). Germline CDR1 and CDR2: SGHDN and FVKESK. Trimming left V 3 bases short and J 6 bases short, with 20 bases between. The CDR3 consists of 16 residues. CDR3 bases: TGTGCCAGCAGCCATAGGGGCCCGGGACACGGAGATGGCTACACCTTC. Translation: CASSHRGPGHGDGYTF.

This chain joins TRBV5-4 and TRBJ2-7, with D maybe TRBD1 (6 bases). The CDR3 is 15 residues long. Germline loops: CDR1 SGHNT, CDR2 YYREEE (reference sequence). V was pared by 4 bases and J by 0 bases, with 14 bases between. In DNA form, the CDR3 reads TGTGCCAGCAGCCCCTCAGGGGCGAGCTCCTACGAGCAGTACTTC. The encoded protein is CASSPSGASSYEQYF. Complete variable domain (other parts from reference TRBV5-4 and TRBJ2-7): ETGVTQSPTHLIKTRGQQVTLRCSSQSGHNTVSWYQQALGQGPQFIFQYYREEENGRGNFPPRFSGLQFPNYSSELNVNALELDDSALYLCASSPSGASSYEQYFGPGTRLTVT.

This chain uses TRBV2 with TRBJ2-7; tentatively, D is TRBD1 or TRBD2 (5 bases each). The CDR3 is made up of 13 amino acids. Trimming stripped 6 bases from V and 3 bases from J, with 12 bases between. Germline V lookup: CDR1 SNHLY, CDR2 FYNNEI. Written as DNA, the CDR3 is TGTGCCAGCAGCGCCCCTGGGGGCTACGAGCAGTACTTC. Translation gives CASSAPGGYEQYF.

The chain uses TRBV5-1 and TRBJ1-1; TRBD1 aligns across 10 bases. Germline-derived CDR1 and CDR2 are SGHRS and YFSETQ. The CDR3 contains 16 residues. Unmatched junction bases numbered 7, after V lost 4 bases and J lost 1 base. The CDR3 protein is CASSKDRGSSNTEAFF. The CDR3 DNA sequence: TGCGCCAGCAGCAAGGACAGGGGGAGTTCGAACACTGAAGCTTTCTTT.

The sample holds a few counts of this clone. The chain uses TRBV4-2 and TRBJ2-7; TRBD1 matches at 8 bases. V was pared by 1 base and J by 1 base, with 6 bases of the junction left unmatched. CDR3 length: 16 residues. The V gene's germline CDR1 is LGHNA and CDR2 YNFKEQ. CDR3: CASSQGLTGASYEQYF. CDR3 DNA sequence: TGTGCCAGCAGCCAAGGCCTGACAGGGGCGTCCTACGAGCAGTACTTC.

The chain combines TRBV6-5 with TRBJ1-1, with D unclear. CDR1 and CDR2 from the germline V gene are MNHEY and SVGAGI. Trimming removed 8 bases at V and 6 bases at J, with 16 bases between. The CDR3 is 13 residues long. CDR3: CASSPWGMPEAFF. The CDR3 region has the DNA TGTGCCAGCTCCCCCTGGGGTATGCCTGAAGCTTTCTTT.